Shown below are 2 T cell receptor beta chains from a single sample sequenced in a study of blood T cell repertoires in COVID-19. Assay: immunoSEQ multiplex PCR; the TCRdb copy retains only in-frame clones and omits some. The table has about 310,000 clones, 85% to 90% seen once. The specimen was peripheral blood. The receptors stem from a woman in her 30s with COVID-19, enrolled during active disease.

The chain recombines TRBV7-6 with TRBJ2-7; D is perhaps TRBD1 (6 bases). V was shortened by 4 bases and J by 2 bases, with 24 bases between the two germline ends. In germline, CDR1 is SGHVS, CDR2 FNYEAQ. The CDR3 loop spans 18 amino acids. This chain's CDR3 is CASSSSSFDRGGTYEQYF. Written as DNA, the CDR3 is TGTGCCAGCAGCTCCAGCTCATTCGACAGAGGGGGTACCTACGAGCAGTACTTC.

The rearrangement joins TRBV27 to TRBJ2-3; TRBD1 matches at 10 bases. Germline CDR1 MNHEY, CDR2 SMNVEV (reference sequence). CDR3 size: 15 residues. V lost 3 bases and J lost 5; bases outside the gene matches: 5. CDR3 coding DNA: TGTGCCAGCAGTTTTGGACAGGGGGTAAAAGATACGCAGTATTTT. As protein: CASSFGQGVKDTQYF.